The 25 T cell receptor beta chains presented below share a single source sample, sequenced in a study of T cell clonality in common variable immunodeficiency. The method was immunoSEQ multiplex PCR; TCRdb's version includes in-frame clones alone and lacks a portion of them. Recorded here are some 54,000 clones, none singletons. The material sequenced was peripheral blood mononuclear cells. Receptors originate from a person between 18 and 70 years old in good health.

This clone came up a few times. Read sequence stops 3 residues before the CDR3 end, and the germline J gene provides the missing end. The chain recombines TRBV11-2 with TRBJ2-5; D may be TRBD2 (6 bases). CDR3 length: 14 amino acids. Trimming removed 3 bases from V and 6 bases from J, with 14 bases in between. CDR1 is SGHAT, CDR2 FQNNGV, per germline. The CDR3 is CASSFSSAGQTQYF. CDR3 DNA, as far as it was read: TGTGCCAGCAGCTTTTCTAGTGCGGGGCAGACC.

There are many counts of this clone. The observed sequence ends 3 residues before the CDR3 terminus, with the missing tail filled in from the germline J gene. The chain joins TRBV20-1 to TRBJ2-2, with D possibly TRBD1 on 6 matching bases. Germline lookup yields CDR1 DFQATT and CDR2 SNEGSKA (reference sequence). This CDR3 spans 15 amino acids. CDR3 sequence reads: CSLAAVTGLNEKLFF. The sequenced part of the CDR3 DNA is TGCAGTCTCGCGGCAGTGACAGGTCTTAATGAAAAG.

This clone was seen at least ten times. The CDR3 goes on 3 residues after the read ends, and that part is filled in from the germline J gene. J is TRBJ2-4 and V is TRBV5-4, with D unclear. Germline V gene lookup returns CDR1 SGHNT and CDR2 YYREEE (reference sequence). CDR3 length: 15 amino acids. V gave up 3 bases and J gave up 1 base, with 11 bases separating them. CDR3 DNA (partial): TGTGCCAGCAGCTCCACCGCGGTGGCCAAAAACATT. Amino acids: CASSSTAVAKNI. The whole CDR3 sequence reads CASSSTAVAKNIQYF.

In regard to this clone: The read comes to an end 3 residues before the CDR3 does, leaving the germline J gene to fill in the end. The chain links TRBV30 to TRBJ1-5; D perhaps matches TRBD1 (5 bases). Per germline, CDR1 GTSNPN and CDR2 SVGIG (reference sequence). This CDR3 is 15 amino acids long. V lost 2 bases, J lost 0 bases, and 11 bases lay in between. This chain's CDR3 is CAWSSGANSNQPQHF. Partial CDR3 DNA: TGTGCCTGGAGTAGTGGGGCTAATAGCAATCAGCCC.

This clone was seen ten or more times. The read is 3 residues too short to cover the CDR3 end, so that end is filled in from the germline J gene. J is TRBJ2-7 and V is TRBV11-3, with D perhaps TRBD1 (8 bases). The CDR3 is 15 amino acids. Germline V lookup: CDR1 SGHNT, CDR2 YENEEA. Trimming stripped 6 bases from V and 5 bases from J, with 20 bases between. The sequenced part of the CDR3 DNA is TGTGCCAGCAGTTCAGCGGGACAGGATCTCCACGAG. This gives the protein CASSSAGQDLHE. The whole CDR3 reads CASSSAGQDLHEQYF.

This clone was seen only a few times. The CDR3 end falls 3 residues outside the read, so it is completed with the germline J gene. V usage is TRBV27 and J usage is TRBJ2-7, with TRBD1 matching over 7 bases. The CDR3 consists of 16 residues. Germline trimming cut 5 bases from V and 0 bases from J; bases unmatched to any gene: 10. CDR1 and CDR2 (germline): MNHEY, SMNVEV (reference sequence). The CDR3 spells CASSENRDRISYEQYF. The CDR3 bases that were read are TGTGCCAGCAGTGAGAACCGGGACAGAATCTCCTACGAG.

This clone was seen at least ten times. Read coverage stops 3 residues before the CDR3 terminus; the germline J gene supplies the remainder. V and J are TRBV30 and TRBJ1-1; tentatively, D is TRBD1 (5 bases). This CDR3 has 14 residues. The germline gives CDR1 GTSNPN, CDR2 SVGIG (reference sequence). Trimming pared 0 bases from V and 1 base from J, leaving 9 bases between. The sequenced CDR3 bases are TGTGCCTGGAGTGTAGCGGGGGGGAACACTGAA. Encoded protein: CAWSVAGGNTE. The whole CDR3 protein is CAWSVAGGNTEAFF.

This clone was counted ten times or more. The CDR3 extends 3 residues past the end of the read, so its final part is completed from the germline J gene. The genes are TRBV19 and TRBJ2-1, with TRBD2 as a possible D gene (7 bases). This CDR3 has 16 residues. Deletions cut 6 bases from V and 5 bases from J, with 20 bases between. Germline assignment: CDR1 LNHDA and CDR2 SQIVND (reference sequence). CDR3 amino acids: CASRPGGASFNNEQFF. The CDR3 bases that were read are TGTGCCAGTAGACCTGGGGGGGCAAGTTTCAACAATGAG.

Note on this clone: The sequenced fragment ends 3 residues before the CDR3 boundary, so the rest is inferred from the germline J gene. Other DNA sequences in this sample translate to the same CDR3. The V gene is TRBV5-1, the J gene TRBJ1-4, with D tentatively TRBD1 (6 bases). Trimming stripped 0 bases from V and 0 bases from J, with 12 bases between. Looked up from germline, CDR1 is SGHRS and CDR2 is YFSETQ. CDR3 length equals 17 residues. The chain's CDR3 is CASSLAQGLTTNEKLFF. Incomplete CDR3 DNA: TGCGCCAGCAGCTTGGCGCAGGGGCTAACAACTAATGAAAAA.

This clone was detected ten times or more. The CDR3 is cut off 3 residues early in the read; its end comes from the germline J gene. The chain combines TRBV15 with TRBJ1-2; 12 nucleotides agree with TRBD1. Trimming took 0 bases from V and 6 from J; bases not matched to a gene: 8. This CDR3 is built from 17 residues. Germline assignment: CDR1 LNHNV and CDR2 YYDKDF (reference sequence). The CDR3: CATSRDYPGQGANGYTF. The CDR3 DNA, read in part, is TGTGCCACCAGCAGAGATTATCCGGGACAGGGGGCCAATGGC.

The sequenced part of the CDR3 DNA is TGTGCCAGCTCACCAGTGACTAGCGGGAGTGTCGACGAG. Amino acid sequence: CASSPVTSGSVDE. The whole CDR3 protein is CASSPVTSGSVDEQYF. The V call is TRBV18, the J call TRBJ2-7; 12 bases are a match to TRBD2. The CDR3 end is not reached by the read, which stops 3 residues before it; the germline J gene fills it in. The CDR3 length is 16 residues. Germline V CDR1 and CDR2: KGHSH, LQKENI. V gave up 2 bases and J gave up 5 bases; unmatched junction bases: 7.

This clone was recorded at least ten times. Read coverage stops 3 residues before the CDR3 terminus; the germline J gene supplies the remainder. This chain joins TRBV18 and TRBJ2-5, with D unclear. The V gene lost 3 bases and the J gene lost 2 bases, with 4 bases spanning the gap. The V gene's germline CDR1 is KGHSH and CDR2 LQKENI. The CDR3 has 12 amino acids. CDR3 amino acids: CASSPAQETQYF. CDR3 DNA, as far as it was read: TGTGCCAGCTCACCGGCACAAGAGACC.

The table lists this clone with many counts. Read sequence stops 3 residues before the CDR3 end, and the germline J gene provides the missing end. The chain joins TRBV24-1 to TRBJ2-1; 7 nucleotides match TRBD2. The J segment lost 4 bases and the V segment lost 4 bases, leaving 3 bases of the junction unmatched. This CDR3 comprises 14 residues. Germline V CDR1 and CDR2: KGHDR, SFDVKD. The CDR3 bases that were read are TGTGCCACCAGTGACCCGCGGGGGTACAATGAG. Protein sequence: CATSDPRGYNE. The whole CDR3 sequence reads CATSDPRGYNEQFF.

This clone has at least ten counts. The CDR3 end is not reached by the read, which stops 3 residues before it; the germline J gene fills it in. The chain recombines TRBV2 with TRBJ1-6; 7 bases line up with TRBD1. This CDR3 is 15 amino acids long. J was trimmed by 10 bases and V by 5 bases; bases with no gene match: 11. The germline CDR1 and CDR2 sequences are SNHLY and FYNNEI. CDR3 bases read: TGTGCCAGCAGTTTAGGCCAGGGGGTGGCCTCACCC. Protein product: CASSLGQGVASP. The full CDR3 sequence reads CASSLGQGVASPLHF.

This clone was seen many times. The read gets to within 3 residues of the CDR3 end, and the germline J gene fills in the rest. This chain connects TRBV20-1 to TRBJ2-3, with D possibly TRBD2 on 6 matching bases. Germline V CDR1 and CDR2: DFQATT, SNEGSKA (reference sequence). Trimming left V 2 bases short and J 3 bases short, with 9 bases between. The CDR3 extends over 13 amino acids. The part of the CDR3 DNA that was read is TGCAGTGCTAGACTCGGGGGAACAGATACG. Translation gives CSARLGGTDT. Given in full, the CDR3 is CSARLGGTDTQYF.

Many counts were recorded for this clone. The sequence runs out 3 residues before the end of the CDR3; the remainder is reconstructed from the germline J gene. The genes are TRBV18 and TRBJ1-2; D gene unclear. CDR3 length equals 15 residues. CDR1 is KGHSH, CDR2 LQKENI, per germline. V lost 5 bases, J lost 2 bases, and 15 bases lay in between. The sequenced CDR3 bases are TGTGCCAGCTCATCTACGTCCCTAATAAACTATGGC. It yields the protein CASSSTSLINYG. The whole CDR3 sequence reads CASSSTSLINYGYTF.

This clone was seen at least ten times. The CDR3 DNA, read in part, is TGTGCCAGCTCACCACTCCTGGCCCTGACAGGGGGTAACTATGGC. Its translation is CASSPLLALTGGNYG. The whole CDR3 sequence is CASSPLLALTGGNYGYTF. The rearrangement uses TRBV18 and TRBJ1-2, with TRBD1 matching 9 bases. The read stops 3 residues short of the end of the CDR3; the missing end is completed from the germline J gene. The CDR3 is made up of 18 amino acids. The junction had 10 bases not matched to a gene; V was cut back by 1 base and J by 1 base. The germline V gene encodes CDR1 KGHSH and CDR2 LQKENI.

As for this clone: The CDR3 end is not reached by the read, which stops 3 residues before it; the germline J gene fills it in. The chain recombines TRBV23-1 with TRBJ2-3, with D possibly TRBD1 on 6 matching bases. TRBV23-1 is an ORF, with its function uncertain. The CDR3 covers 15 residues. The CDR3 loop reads CASNGPGTSTQPQYF. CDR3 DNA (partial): TGCGCCAGCAATGGCCCCGGGACATCAACTCAGCCG.

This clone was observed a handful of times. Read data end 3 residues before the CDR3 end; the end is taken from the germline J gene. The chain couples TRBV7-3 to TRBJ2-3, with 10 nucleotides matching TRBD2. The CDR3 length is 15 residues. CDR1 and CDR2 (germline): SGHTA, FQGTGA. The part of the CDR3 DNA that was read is TGTGCCAGCAGCCCCCAGCGGGGGGGACAAGAGACG. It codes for CASSPQRGGQET. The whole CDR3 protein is CASSPQRGGQETQYF.

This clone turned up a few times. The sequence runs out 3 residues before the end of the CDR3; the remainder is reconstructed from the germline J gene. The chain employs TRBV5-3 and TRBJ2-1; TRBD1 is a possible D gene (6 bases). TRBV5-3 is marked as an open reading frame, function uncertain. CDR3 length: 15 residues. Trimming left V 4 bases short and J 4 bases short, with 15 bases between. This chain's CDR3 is CARSAARGGYNEQFF. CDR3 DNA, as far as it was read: TGTGCCAGAAGCGCCGCCAGGGGCGGGTACAATGAG.

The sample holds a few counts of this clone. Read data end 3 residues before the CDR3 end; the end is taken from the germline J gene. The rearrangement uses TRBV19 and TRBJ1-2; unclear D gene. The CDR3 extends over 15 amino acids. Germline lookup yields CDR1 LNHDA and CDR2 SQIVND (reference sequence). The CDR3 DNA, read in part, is TGTGCCAGTAGTATAGAACTAGCGGGATACAATGAC. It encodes CASSIELAGYND. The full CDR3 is CASSIELAGYNDYTF.

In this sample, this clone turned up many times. CDR3 residues: CASSSRGLLNEKLFF. The CDR3 bases that were read are TGTGCCAGCAGCTCGAGGGGGCTCCTTAATGAAAAA. The V gene is TRBV7-8, the J gene TRBJ1-4; 7 bases line up with TRBD1. The read falls 3 residues short of the CDR3 end, and the missing part is taken from the germline J gene. Germline-derived CDR1 and CDR2 are SGHVS and FQNEAQ. There are 15 residues in the CDR3. Germline trimming cut 4 bases from V and 4 bases from J; bases unmatched to any gene: 6.

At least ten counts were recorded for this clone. This CDR3 reads CASSITGTGGYEQYF. Partial CDR3 DNA: TGTGCCAGTAGTATAACCGGGACAGGGGGCTACGAG. The V gene is TRBV19, the J gene TRBJ2-7; 11 positions match TRBD1. From the germline J gene comes the end of the CDR3, since the read stops 3 residues before it. This CDR3 has 15 residues. Germline lookup yields CDR1 LNHDA and CDR2 SQIVND (reference sequence). Trimming took 2 bases from V and 3 from J; bases not matched to a gene: 3.

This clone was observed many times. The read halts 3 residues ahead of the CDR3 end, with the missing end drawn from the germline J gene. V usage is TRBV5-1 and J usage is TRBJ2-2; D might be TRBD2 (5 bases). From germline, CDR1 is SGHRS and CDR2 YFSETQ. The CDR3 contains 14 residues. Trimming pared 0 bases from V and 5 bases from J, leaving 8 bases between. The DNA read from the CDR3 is TGCGCCAGCAGCTTGGTCGGGGAAACCGGGGAG. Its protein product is CASSLVGETGE. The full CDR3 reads CASSLVGETGELFF.

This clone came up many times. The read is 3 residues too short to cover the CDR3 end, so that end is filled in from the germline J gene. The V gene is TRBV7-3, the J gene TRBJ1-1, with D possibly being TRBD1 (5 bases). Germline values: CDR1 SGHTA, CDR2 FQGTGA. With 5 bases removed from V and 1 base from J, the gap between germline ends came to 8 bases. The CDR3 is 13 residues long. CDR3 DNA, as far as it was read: TGTGCCAGCAGCACCCAGGGGAACACTGAA. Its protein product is CASSTQGNTE. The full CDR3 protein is CASSTQGNTEAFF.